Shown below are 17 T cell receptor beta chains from a single sample sequenced in a study of shared clonotypes between healthy human individuals. TCRdb's table, derived via immunoSEQ multiplex PCR, lists solely in-frame clones and lacks some. Found here are fewer than 850,000 clones, about nine tenths of them singletons; the top ten hold roughly 36%. Sequencing input: memory CD8+ T cells from PBMCs. Sample subset: CD45RO+ cells pooled with CCR7-negative TemRA cells. Source of these receptors: a man younger than 30 in good health. Some clones in this sample may be carry-over from other donors' samples.

V is TRBV12-5 and J is TRBJ2-1; no clear D. The V gene's germline CDR1 is LGHNT and CDR2 FRNRAP. This CDR3 contains 12 residues. V was shortened by 1 base and J by 16 bases, with 14 bases between the two germline ends. The DNA for the CDR3 is TGTGCTAGTGGTTTGGATGGCAGAATTGAATTCTTC. Amino acids: CASGLDGRIEFF. Full variable domain (outside the CDR3, taken from reference TRBV12-5 and TRBJ2-1): DARVTQTPRHKVTEMGQEVTMRCQPILGHNTVFWYRQTMMQGLELLAYFRNRAPLDDSGMPKDRFSAEMPDATLATLKIQPSEPRDSAVYFCASGLDGRIEFFGPGTRLTVL.

The genes are TRBV10-3 and TRBJ2-7, with 9 positions matching TRBD2. The CDR3 spans 14 residues. The trim removed 3 bases at V and 4 bases at J, leaving 4 bases unmatched. Looked up from germline, CDR1 is ENHRY and CDR2 is SYGVKD. Here the CDR3 DNA reads TGTGCCATCAGTGAAGGGACTAGCTGGTACGAGCAGTACTTC. It yields the protein CAISEGTSWYEQYF.

This clone has only one observation. The chain has TRBV27 and TRBJ2-1, with 8 bases lining up with TRBD2. V shed 6 bases, J shed 1 base, and the junction held 5 bases outside the gene matches. Germline V lookup: CDR1 MNHEY, CDR2 SMNVEV (reference sequence). This CDR3 has 15 amino acids. CDR3 region: CASSLGGGSYNEQFF. CDR3 DNA: TGTGCCAGCAGCCTCGGGGGGGGGTCCTACAATGAGCAGTTCTTC.

The rearrangement links TRBV28 to TRBJ1-5; TRBD1 matches at 9 bases. The CDR3 spans 15 residues. The germline V gene encodes CDR1 MDHEN and CDR2 SYDVKM. With V trimmed by 3 bases and J by 6 bases, 6 bases remained unmatched. As DNA, the CDR3 is TGTGCCAGCAGTTTGCCGGACAGGGGAAGTCAGCCCCAGCATTTT. Its translation is CASSLPDRGSQPQHF.

Regarding this clone: The same CDR3 can be traced to other DNA sequences in this sample. This rearrangement joins TRBV7-9 to TRBJ2-7; maybe TRBD2 (5 bases). The length of the CDR3 is 11 residues. The V end lost 3 bases, the J end lost 5 bases, and 5 bases lay between the germline ends. Germline values: CDR1 SEHNR, CDR2 FQNEAQ (reference sequence). The CDR3 DNA follows: TGTGCCAGCAGCTTCGGGGACGAGCAGTACTTC. This translates into CASSFGDEQYF.

DNA of the CDR3: TGTGCCAGCAGTTTAGTGGCTAGCGGGACCTACGAGCAGTACTTC. Its protein product is CASSLVASGTYEQYF. The rearrangement uses TRBV28 and TRBJ2-7, with TRBD2 matching 9 bases. The V gene's germline CDR1 is MDHEN and CDR2 SYDVKM. The junction had 4 bases not matched to a gene; V was cut back by 2 bases and J by 2 bases. The CDR3 has 15 residues.

This clone was observed a handful of times. The V call is TRBV11-2, the J call TRBJ1-1; no definite D call. Germline V gene data show CDR1 as SGHAT and CDR2 as FQNNGV. V shed 5 bases and J shed 0 bases, with 19 bases lying between them. The CDR3 runs to 17 residues. The CDR3 DNA sequence: TGTGCCAGCAGCCAAGGCTGGTGGGGAGCCATGAACACTGAAGCTTTCTTT. Encoded protein: CASSQGWWGAMNTEAFF.

The gene calls are TRBV4-1 and TRBJ2-1; D is unclear. The CDR3 totals 14 residues. V was pared by 4 bases and J by 9 bases, with 16 bases between. The germline V gene has CDR1 MGHRA and CDR2 YSYEKL. The CDR3 sequence: CASSLPPAEGEQFF. The CDR3 bases are TGCGCCAGCAGCCTCCCCCCGGCCGAAGGTGAGCAGTTCTTC.

The rearrangement joins TRBV28 to TRBJ2-7; D perhaps matches TRBD1 (6 bases). Trimming left V 4 bases short and J 3 bases short, with 10 bases between. From germline, CDR1 is MDHEN and CDR2 SYDVKM. This CDR3 comprises 13 residues. The CDR3 DNA follows: TGTGCCAGCAGTTCATGGGACAACTACGAGCAGTACTTC. Its translation: CASSSWDNYEQYF.

The chain recombines TRBV9 with TRBJ2-1; D is undetermined. V gave up 1 base and J gave up 5 bases, with 16 bases separating them. In germline, CDR1 is SGDLS, CDR2 YYNGEE. This CDR3 region has 16 residues. CDR3 protein: CASSVTRIASHNEQFF. The CDR3 coding sequence is TGTGCCAGCAGCGTAACGAGGATTGCGTCCCACAATGAGCAGTTCTTC.

This chain joins TRBV30 and TRBJ2-5, with D possibly matching TRBD2 (5 bases). V lost 1 base to trimming and J lost 5 bases, with 17 bases between them. Germline assignment: CDR1 GTSNPN and CDR2 SVGIG (reference sequence). The CDR3 is made up of 15 amino acids. The CDR3 DNA follows: TGTGCCTGGAGTGATGCGGAAAAGGGAGAGGAGACCCAGTACTTC. Translated: CAWSDAEKGEETQYF.

The chain employs TRBV7-9 and TRBJ1-3; D gene unclear. V was clipped by 1 base and J by 0 bases, with 7 bases between them. The CDR3 contains 15 residues. Germline V gene sequence: CDR1 SEHNR, CDR2 FQNEAQ (reference sequence). Written as DNA, the CDR3 is TGTGCCAGCAGCTTAGTAGATTACTCTGGAAACACCATATATTTT. This codes for CASSLVDYSGNTIYF.

CDR3 sequence (DNA): TGCAGCGTTGAGAGACAGGAACCTGGCTACACCTTC. Translation gives CSVERQEPGYTF. The chain couples TRBV29-1 to TRBJ1-2, with D perhaps matching TRBD1 (6 bases). Trimming removed 3 bases at V and 7 bases at J, with 12 bases between. The CDR3 runs 12 residues. Germline V gene sequence: CDR1 SQVTM, CDR2 ANQGSEA.

The chain combines TRBV25-1 with TRBJ1-3, with D unclear. CDR1 MGHDK and CDR2 SYGVNS come from the germline V gene. There are 15 residues in the CDR3. Between the trimmed V and J ends, which lost 1 base and 0 bases, there was a span of 7 bases. CDR3 protein: CASSELVNSGNTIYF. The CDR3 nucleotides read TGTGCCAGCAGTGAATTGGTCAACTCTGGAAACACCATATATTTT.

The CDR3 loop reads CASSHPGSNQPQHF. CDR3 coding DNA: TGTGCCAGCAGCCATCCGGGGAGCAATCAGCCCCAGCATTTT. This chain joins TRBV28 and TRBJ1-5; no firm D call. V gave up 6 bases and J gave up 1 base, with 10 bases separating them. This CDR3 has 14 amino acids. Germline V lookup: CDR1 MDHEN, CDR2 SYDVKM.

V usage is TRBV27 and J usage is TRBJ2-7; TRBD2 matches 8 bases. The germline CDR1 and CDR2 sequences are MNHEY and SMNVEV (reference sequence). The CDR3 has 14 residues. J gave up 5 bases and V 6 bases, and 9 bases lay outside the gene matches. The CDR3 spells CASRPGGGTNEQYF. The CDR3 DNA follows: TGTGCCAGCAGACCGGGGGGGGGTACCAACGAGCAGTACTTC.

The rearrangement links TRBV5-1 to TRBJ2-2, with 11 bases aligning to TRBD2. CDR3 length: 18 residues. Germline CDR1 SGHRS, CDR2 YFSETQ. V lost 0 bases to trimming and J lost 0 bases; unmatched junction nucleotides: 4. CDR3 region: CASSLGLAGLANTGELFF. The CDR3 region has the DNA TGCGCCAGCAGCTTGGGACTAGCGGGACTCGCGAACACCGGGGAGCTGTTTTTT.